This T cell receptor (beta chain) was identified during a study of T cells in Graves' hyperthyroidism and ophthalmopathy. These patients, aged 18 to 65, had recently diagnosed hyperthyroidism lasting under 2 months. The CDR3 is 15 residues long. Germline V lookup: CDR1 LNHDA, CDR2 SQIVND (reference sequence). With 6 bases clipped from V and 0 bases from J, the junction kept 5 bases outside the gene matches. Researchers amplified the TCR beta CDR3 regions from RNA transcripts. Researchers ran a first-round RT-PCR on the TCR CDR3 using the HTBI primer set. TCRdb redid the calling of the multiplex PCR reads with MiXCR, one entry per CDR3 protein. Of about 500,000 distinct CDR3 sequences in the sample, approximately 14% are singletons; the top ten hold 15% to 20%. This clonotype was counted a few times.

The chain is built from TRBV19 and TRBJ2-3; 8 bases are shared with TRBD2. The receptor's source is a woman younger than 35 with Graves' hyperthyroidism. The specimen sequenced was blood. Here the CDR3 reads CASSSGGGSTDTQYF. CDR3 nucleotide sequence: TGTGCCAGTAGCAGCGGCGGGGGGAGCACAGATACGCAGTATTTT.